The 14 T cell receptor beta chains below were found in one sample sequenced in a study of blood T cell repertoires in COVID-19. Generated by immunoSEQ multiplex PCR, the TCRdb table keeps only in-frame clones and is missing some. Here the sample spans more than 35,000 clones, roughly four fifths being singletons. The sample consisted of peripheral blood. These receptors came from a woman over 75 with acute or convalescent COVID-19.

The genes are TRBV3-1 (or the pseudogene TRBV3-2) and TRBJ1-2; D remains ambiguous. Trimming took 1 base from V and 5 from J, leaving 14 bases between them. This CDR3 region has 15 residues. The germline V gene encodes CDR1 LGHDT and CDR2 YNNKEL (reference sequence). The CDR3 protein is CASSQGLMEPYGYTF. CDR3 bases: TGTGCCAGCAGCCAAGGGTTGATGGAGCCGTATGGCTACACCTTC.

Turning to this clone: Its ends do not fully match the called genes, so a read error is possible. J is TRBJ2-1 and V is TRBV4-1, with D perhaps TRBD2 (6 bases). The CDR3 has 15 residues. Per the germline V gene, CDR1 is MGHRA and CDR2 is YSYEKL. For the CDR3, the DNA is TGCGCCAGCAGCCAAGACCCGGCGGGGTACAGTGAGCAGTTCTTC. It specifies CASSQDPAGYSEQFF.

V is TRBV10-2 and J is TRBJ2-3; D gene uncertain. With 6 bases removed from V and 0 bases from J, the gap between germline ends came to 7 bases. Germline V gene sequence: CDR1 WSHSY, CDR2 SAAADI. The CDR3 sequence is 13 residues long. The CDR3 loop reads CASRETSTDTQYF. The CDR3 bases are TGCGCCAGCAGGGAGACTAGCACAGATACGCAGTATTTT.

V is TRBV29-1 and J is TRBJ1-2; D is unclear. This CDR3 comprises 14 residues. The germline gives CDR1 SQVTM, CDR2 ANQGSEA. V lost 5 bases, J lost 5 bases, and 18 bases lay in between. The CDR3 loop reads CSVQLGGSSYGYTF. The CDR3 DNA sequence: TGCAGCGTTCAACTTGGAGGGAGTTCTTATGGCTACACCTTC.

The CDR3 protein is CASSQYAGTSGNTIYF. CDR3 sequence (DNA): TGCGCCAGCAGCCAATACGCGGGGACCTCTGGAAACACCATATATTTT. V gene TRBV4-1 combines with J gene TRBJ1-3; tentatively, D is TRBD1 (5 bases). This CDR3 has 16 amino acids. V was trimmed by 2 bases and J by 0 bases, leaving 11 bases between them. Germline V CDR1 and CDR2: MGHRA, YSYEKL.

In this sample, this clone is medium-sized. In nucleotides, the CDR3 is TGTGCCAGCAGCTTGGCTAGCACAGATACGCAGTATTTT. Protein: CASSLASTDTQYF. The V and J genes are TRBV5-4 and TRBJ2-3, with unresolved D. The V gene's germline CDR1 is SGHNT and CDR2 YYREEE (reference sequence). This CDR3 is 13 amino acids long. V lost 0 bases to trimming and J lost 0 bases, with 2 bases between them.

The V and J genes are TRBV6-5 and TRBJ2-7; TRBD1 aligns across 8 bases. The CDR3 has 15 amino acids. The junction had 6 bases not matched to a gene; V was cut back by 5 bases and J by 0 bases. Germline V gives CDR1 MNHEY, CDR2 SVGAGI. CDR3 region: CASSLRDRSSYEQYF. The DNA for the CDR3 is TGTGCCAGCAGTCTCCGGGACAGGAGCTCCTACGAGCAGTACTTC.

V usage is TRBV6-5 and J usage is TRBJ1-1; possible D gene TRBD1, 5 bases. V lost 5 bases to trimming and J lost 3 bases, with 16 bases between them. The CDR3 spans 15 residues. Per the germline V gene, CDR1 is MNHEY and CDR2 is SVGAGI. DNA for the CDR3: TGTGCCAGCAGTCCCCGCCGCAGGGTCGACACTGAAGCTTTCTTT. This encodes CASSPRRRVDTEAFF.

The chain couples TRBV6-2 or TRBV6-3 to TRBJ1-2; D remains unclear. V was clipped by 4 bases and J by 1 base, with 13 bases between them. The germline V gene has CDR1 MNHEY and CDR2 SVGEGT. This CDR3 has 15 residues. CDR3 coding DNA: TGTGCCAGCAGTTCGGAGGGCGGAGGTAACTATGGCTACACCTTC. Translating gives CASSSEGGGNYGYTF.

The V call is TRBV9, the J call TRBJ2-1; 7 positions match TRBD2. The CDR3 totals 14 residues. Germline CDR1 and CDR2: SGDLS and YYNGEE. V was clipped by 0 bases and J by 6 bases; unmatched bases: 3. The CDR3 DNA sequence: TGTGCCAGCAGCGTAGGGGGAGGGCCCAATGAGCAGTTCTTC. The encoded protein is CASSVGGGPNEQFF.

This clone occurred once. V is TRBV6-6 and J is TRBJ1-5, with D unclear. V was pared by 0 bases and J by 4 bases, with 7 bases between. This CDR3 is built from 14 residues. Germline loops: CDR1 MNHNY, CDR2 SVGAGI (reference sequence). CDR3 protein: CASSYSSGNQPQHF. For the CDR3, the DNA is TGTGCCAGCAGTTACTCTTCCGGGAATCAGCCCCAGCATTTT.

This chain joins TRBV6-5 and TRBJ1-5; no reliable D call. The CDR3 consists of 12 residues. Per germline, CDR1 MNHEY and CDR2 SVGAGI. Deletions cut 11 bases from V and 7 bases from J, with 15 bases between. This CDR3 reads CACTRGLQPQHF. DNA of the CDR3: TGTGCCTGCACTAGAGGGTTACAGCCCCAGCATTTT.

This clone showed up just once. The chain combines TRBV30 with TRBJ1-2; no definite D call. Germline V gives CDR1 GTSNPN, CDR2 SVGIG (reference sequence). V lost 4 bases and J lost 5, with 8 bases in between. This CDR3 is 11 amino acids long. CDR3 in DNA: TGTGCCTGGACCTCAGAATATGGCTACACCTTC. Translating it yields CAWTSEYGYTF.

The chain recombines TRBV3-1 (or the pseudogene TRBV3-2) with TRBJ2-7, with D perhaps TRBD2 (7 bases). CDR3 length: 15 amino acids. V lost 5 bases to trimming and J lost 3 bases, with 17 bases between them. Germline assignment: CDR1 LGHDT and CDR2 YNNKEL (reference sequence). The CDR3 region has the DNA TGTGCCAGCAGCGGGAAGGGGGGGACCTACTACGAGCAGTACTTC. Translation: CASSGKGGTYYEQYF.